The 21 T cell receptor beta chains below all came from one sample that was sequenced in a study of blood T cells in healthy people across ages. A J-beta primer mix and a sample-barcoded 5' primer were used in a second PCR of about 7 to 12 cycles. TCRdb called the 5' RACE reads again in MiXCR, with one record for every CDR3 protein. This sample has 760,000 or so distinct CDR3 sequences, with roughly 25% found just once. These data are also associated with another study on T cells of mothers and their children.

What was sequenced was blood. The source of these receptors is a boy younger than 18 in good health.

In its sample, this clonotype was seen a few times. V gene TRBV9 combines with J gene TRBJ1-1; 10 bases line up with TRBD1. With V trimmed by 4 bases and J by 10 bases, 10 bases remained unmatched. The germline gives CDR1 SGDLS, CDR2 YYNGEE. The CDR3 runs to 14 residues. CDR3 DNA sequence: TGTGCCAGCAGCCCTCAAGGGACAGGGGCTGGAGCTTTCTTT. Protein: CASSPQGTGAGAFF. Combining the CDR3 with reference TRBV9 and TRBJ1-1 gives the whole variable domain DSGVTQTPKHLITATGQRVTLRCSPRSGDLSVYWYQQSLDQGLQFLIQYYNGEERAKGNILERFSAQQFPDLHSELNLSSLELGDSALYFCASSPQGTGAGAFFGQGTRLTVV.

The sample holds a few counts of this clonotype. The chain links TRBV2 to TRBJ2-5; perhaps TRBD2 as D (5 bases). This CDR3 is built from 14 residues. Germline V CDR1 and CDR2: SNHLY, FYNNEI. The V and J ends lost 7 bases and 3 bases respectively, with 15 bases between them. The CDR3 DNA reads TGTGCCAGCAAAGATCGGACGGGAAAAGAGACCCAGTACTTC. It codes for CASKDRTGKETQYF.

This clonotype came up once. This rearrangement joins TRBV6-1 to TRBJ1-1; D is possibly TRBD1 (6 bases). Germline-derived CDR1 and CDR2 are MNHNS and SASEGT. This CDR3 contains 17 residues. V lost 6 bases and J lost 0, with 20 bases in between. CDR3 bases: TGTGCCAGCAGGAATACAGGGTTAAAGGGAATGAACACTGAAGCTTTCTTT. Translation: CASRNTGLKGMNTEAFF.

The table lists this clonotype with many counts. This chain links TRBV6-5 with TRBJ2-1; D remains unclear. V lost 0 bases to trimming and J lost 0 bases, with 27 bases between them. This CDR3 is 22 amino acids long. Germline-derived CDR1 and CDR2 are MNHEY and SVGAGI. In nucleotides, the CDR3 is TGTGCCAGCAGTTACTCAAAAGGGTTAGTGGAAGAGTGGGAAAGCTCCTACAATGAGCAGTTCTTC. Amino acids: CASSYSKGLVEEWESSYNEQFF.

This clonotype has more than one count but fewer than ten. V is TRBV6-2 or TRBV6-3 and J is TRBJ2-1; D is unresolved. Germline V gene lookup returns CDR1 MNHEY and CDR2 SVGEGT. Trimming cost V 7 bases and J 1 base, with 14 bases left between them. This CDR3 has 15 amino acids. Here the CDR3 DNA reads TGTGCCAGCACCCGACGTGCGAATTCCTACAATGAGCAGTTCTTC. Translation: CASTRRANSYNEQFF.

Only a few counts were recorded for this clonotype. The J gene is TRBJ2-6, the V gene TRBV19, with D unclear. Between the trimmed V and J ends, which lost 3 bases and 0 bases, there was a span of 3 bases. Germline V gene sequence: CDR1 LNHDA, CDR2 SQIVND (reference sequence). CDR3 length equals 14 residues. The CDR3 loop is CASSIHSGANVLTF. CDR3 sequence (DNA): TGTGCCAGTAGTATCCACTCTGGGGCCAACGTCCTGACTTTC.

This clonotype was detected a few times. This rearrangement joins TRBV5-5 to TRBJ2-3; D is tentatively TRBD1 or TRBD2 (5 bases each). The V gene's germline CDR1 is SGHKS and CDR2 YYEKEE (reference sequence). The CDR3 has 13 residues. Trimming pared 4 bases from V and 5 bases from J, leaving 11 bases between. CDR3 in DNA: TGTGCCAGCAGCGGGGGACGAATAGATACGCAGTATTTT. Its translation is CASSGGRIDTQYF.

This clonotype was seen only a few times. J is TRBJ1-1 and V is TRBV29-1; unclear D gene. The germline V gene has CDR1 SQVTM and CDR2 ANQGSEA. This CDR3 has 12 amino acids. Trimming left V 2 bases short and J 7 bases short, with 11 bases between. CDR3 region: CSVENYEGEAFF. CDR3 bases: TGCAGCGTTGAAAATTACGAGGGTGAAGCTTTCTTT.

This chain links TRBV12-3 or TRBV12-4 with TRBJ1-4; unclear D gene. CDR3 size: 15 residues. V was shortened by 3 bases and J by 4 bases, with 12 bases between the two germline ends. The CDR3 DNA is TGTGCCAGCAGTTTGGGGAACGGTAATAATGAAAAACTGTTTTTT. Encoded protein: CASSLGNGNNEKLFF.

V and J are TRBV7-2 and TRBJ2-5; 12 bases map to TRBD2. The germline CDR1 and CDR2 sequences are SGHTA and FQGNSA. Unmatched junction bases numbered 8, after V lost 3 bases and J lost 6 bases. The CDR3 sequence is 16 residues long. The CDR3 coding sequence is TGTGCCAGCAGCTTCCCCCTAGCGGGGGGGTGGAAGACCCAGTACTTC. It translates to CASSFPLAGGWKTQYF. Complete variable domain (other parts from reference TRBV7-2 and TRBJ2-5): GAGVSQSPSNKVTEKGKDVELRCDPISGHTALYWYRQSLGQGLEFLIYFQGNSAPDKSGLPSDRFSAERTGGSVSTLTIQRTQQEDSAVYLCASSFPLAGGWKTQYFGPGTRLLVL.

The V call is TRBV27, the J call TRBJ2-5; TRBD1 aligns across 7 bases. CDR3 length equals 15 residues. V was clipped by 5 bases and J by 2 bases; unmatched bases: 8. CDR1 is MNHEY and CDR2 is SMNVEV in the germline V gene (reference sequence). CDR3 protein: CASSDPGRGQETQYF. The CDR3 nucleotides are TGTGCCAGCAGTGACCCTGGCAGGGGGCAAGAGACCCAGTACTTC.

This clonotype came up many times. The CDR3 DNA reads as TGCGCCAGCAGTGACCCAGGGGGGTACGAGCAGTACTTC. This gives the protein CASSDPGGYEQYF. The V and J genes are TRBV10-2 and TRBJ2-7; TRBD1 might be the D (7 bases). Trimming cost V 3 bases and J 4 bases, with 10 bases left between them. Germline V gene sequence: CDR1 WSHSY, CDR2 SAAADI. The CDR3 extends over 13 amino acids.

This clonotype was observed a few times. V and J are TRBV12-3 or TRBV12-4 and TRBJ2-1; 11 nucleotides line up with TRBD2. The V segment lost 7 bases and the J segment 7 bases; nucleotides outside the gene matches: 9. The CDR3 is 15 amino acids. The chain's CDR3 is CASTPWASGGNEQFF. CDR3 DNA sequence: TGTGCCAGCACCCCCTGGGCTAGCGGGGGGAATGAGCAGTTCTTC.

Comment on this clonotype: The junction does not match germline at one end; this may be a read error. The chain joins TRBV5-1 to TRBJ2-5; possible D gene TRBD2, 6 bases. There are 14 residues in the CDR3. The germline CDR1 and CDR2 sequences are SGHRS and YFSETQ. CDR3: CASRWGGVEETRYF. CDR3 coding DNA: TGCGCCAGCAGATGGGGAGGAGTCGAGGAGACCCGGTACTTC.

This chain uses TRBV20-1 with TRBJ2-5; 12 nucleotides match TRBD2. The closer fit of TRBJ2-1 to the DNA end suggests the J call may be wrong. The germline CDR1 and CDR2 sequences are DFQATT and SNEGSKA (reference sequence). The CDR3 length is 15 residues. In DNA form, the CDR3 reads TGCAGTGCCCTACCACTAGCGGGGGGCGACGGTGAGCAGTTCTTC. Its protein is CSALPLAGGDGEQFF.

This clonotype was recorded a few times. CDR3 loop: CASSPTIETQYF. Here the CDR3 DNA reads TGTGCCAGCAGTCCCACGATAGAGACCCAGTACTTC. The genes are TRBV27 and TRBJ2-5; D not certain. Per germline, CDR1 MNHEY and CDR2 SMNVEV (reference sequence). V was cut by 5 bases and J by 4 bases, with 8 bases left in between. CDR3 length: 12 amino acids.

The chain couples TRBV6-2 or TRBV6-3 to TRBJ1-2, with D hard to call. Germline CDR1 reads MNHEY; CDR2 reads SVGEGT. The CDR3 contains 15 residues. Deletions cut 0 bases from V and 8 bases from J, with 16 bases between. The CDR3 is CASSYSDRGLRGYTF. In DNA form, the CDR3 reads TGTGCCAGCAGTTACTCGGATCGAGGGCTCAGGGGCTACACCTTC.

This clonotype turned up a few times. The chain carries TRBV19 and TRBJ1-5, with 7 nucleotides matching TRBD1. V lost 2 bases and J lost 6; bases outside the gene matches: 1. The CDR3 loop spans 13 amino acids. Germline V gene lookup returns CDR1 LNHDA and CDR2 SQIVND (reference sequence). The CDR3, as DNA: TGTGCCAGTAGTATAAGGGGGCCTCAGCCCCAGCATTTT. Its translation: CASSIRGPQPQHF. Together with reference TRBV19 and TRBJ1-5, the CDR3 gives the full variable domain: DGGITQSPKYLFRKEGQNVTLSCEQNLNHDAMYWYRQDPGQGLRLIYYSQIVNDFQKGDIAEGYSVSREKKESFPLTVTSAQKNPTAFYLCASSIRGPQPQHFGDGTRLSIL.

This clonotype was seen more than once but under ten times. The rearrangement joins TRBV6-2 or TRBV6-3 to TRBJ2-4; possible D gene TRBD1, 6 bases. V lost 3 bases to trimming and J lost 0 bases, with 18 bases between them. The CDR3 sequence is 18 residues long. Germline CDR1 is MNHEY and CDR2 is SVGEGT. In DNA form, the CDR3 reads TGTGCCAGCAGTTATGTCCCGGCCGGACAGAGAGCCAAAAACATTCAGTACTTC. Its translation is CASSYVPAGQRAKNIQYF.

This clonotype showed up just a few times. The chain employs TRBV29-1 and TRBJ2-7; 9 bases match TRBD1. From germline, CDR1 is SQVTM and CDR2 ANQGSEA. The CDR3 covers 11 residues. V shed 7 bases, J shed 7 bases, and the junction held 5 bases outside the gene matches. CDR3 nucleotide sequence: TGCAGCGGCCGGACAGGGGAAGAGCAGTACTTC. Translated: CSGRTGEEQYF.

This rearrangement joins TRBV20-1 to TRBJ2-5; no clear D gene. The DNA end lines up better with TRBJ2-1; the J call may be wrong. Germline V lookup: CDR1 DFQATT, CDR2 SNEGSKA (reference sequence). The length of the CDR3 is 14 residues. This chain's CDR3 is CSARGGSRWVEQFF. Written as DNA, the CDR3 is TGCAGTGCTAGAGGTGGGTCCCGATGGGTCGAGCAGTTCTTC.